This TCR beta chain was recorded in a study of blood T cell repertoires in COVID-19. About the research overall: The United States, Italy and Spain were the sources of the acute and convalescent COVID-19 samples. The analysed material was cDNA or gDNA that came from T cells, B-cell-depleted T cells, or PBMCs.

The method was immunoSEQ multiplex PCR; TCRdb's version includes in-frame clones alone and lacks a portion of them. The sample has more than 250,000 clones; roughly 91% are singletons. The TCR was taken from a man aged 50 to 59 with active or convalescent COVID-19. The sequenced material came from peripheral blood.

CDR3 nucleotide sequence: TGTGCCAGCAGCGTAGGCGTCACAGGGCCCTATGGCTACACCTTC. Translated: CASSVGVTGPYGYTF. The V call is TRBV9, the J call TRBJ1-2; D is perhaps TRBD1 (6 bases). Germline V gene lookup returns CDR1 SGDLS and CDR2 YYNGEE. This CDR3 region has 15 residues. Trimming shortened V by 0 bases and J by 4 bases, and 13 bases separated the two germline ends. The variable domain in full, with the rest retrieved from reference TRBV9 and TRBJ1-2, is DSGVTQTPKHLITATGQRVTLRCSPRSGDLSVYWYQQSLDQGLQFLIQYYNGEERAKGNILERFSAQQFPDLHSELNLSSLELGDSALYFCASSVGVTGPYGYTFGSGTRLTVV.